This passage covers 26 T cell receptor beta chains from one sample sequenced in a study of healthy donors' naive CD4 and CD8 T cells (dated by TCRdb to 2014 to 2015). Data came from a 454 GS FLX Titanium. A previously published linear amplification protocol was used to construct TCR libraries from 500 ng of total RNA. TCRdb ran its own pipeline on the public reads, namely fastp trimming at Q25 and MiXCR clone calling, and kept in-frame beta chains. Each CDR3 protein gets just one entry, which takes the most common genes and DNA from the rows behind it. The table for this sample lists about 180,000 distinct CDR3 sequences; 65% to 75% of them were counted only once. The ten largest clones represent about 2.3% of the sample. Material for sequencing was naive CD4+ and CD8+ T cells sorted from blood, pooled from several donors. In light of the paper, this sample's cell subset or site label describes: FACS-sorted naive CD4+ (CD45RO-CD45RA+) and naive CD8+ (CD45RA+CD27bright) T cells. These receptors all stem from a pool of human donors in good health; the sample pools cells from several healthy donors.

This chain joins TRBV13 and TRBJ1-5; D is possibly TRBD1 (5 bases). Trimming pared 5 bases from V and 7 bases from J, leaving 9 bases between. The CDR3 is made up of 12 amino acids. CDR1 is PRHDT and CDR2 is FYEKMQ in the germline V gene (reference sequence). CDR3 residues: CASSLEGQPQHF. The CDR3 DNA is TGTGCCAGCAGCCTCGAGGGGCAGCCCCAGCATTTT.

CDR3 residues: CASSPGLDLGYTF. Here the CDR3 DNA reads TGTGCCAGCAGCCCAGGACTGGATTTAGGCTACACCTTC. V is TRBV5-6 and J is TRBJ1-2; D not resolved. Germline CDR1 is SGHDT and CDR2 is YYEEEE. V lost 4 bases and J 8 bases, leaving 15 bases between the germline ends. This CDR3 has 13 amino acids.

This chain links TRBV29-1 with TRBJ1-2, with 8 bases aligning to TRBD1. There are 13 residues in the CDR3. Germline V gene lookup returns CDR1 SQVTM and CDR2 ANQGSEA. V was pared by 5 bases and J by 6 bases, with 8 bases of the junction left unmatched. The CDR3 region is CSVRQGRSNGYTF. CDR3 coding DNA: TGCAGCGTTAGACAGGGGAGGAGTAATGGCTACACCTTC. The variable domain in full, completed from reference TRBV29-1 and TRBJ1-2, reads SAVISQKPSRDICQRGTSLTIQCQVDSQVTMMFWYRQQPGQSLTLIATANQGSEATYESGFVIDKFPISRPNLTFSTLTVSNMSPEDSSIYLCSVRQGRSNGYTFGSGTRLTVV.

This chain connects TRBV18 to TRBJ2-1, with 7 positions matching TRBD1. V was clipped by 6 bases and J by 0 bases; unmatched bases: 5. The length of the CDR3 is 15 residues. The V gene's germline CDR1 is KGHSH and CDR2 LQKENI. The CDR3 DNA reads TGTGCCAGCTCCCGCGGACAGGTCTCCTACAATGAGCAGTTCTTC. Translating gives CASSRGQVSYNEQFF.

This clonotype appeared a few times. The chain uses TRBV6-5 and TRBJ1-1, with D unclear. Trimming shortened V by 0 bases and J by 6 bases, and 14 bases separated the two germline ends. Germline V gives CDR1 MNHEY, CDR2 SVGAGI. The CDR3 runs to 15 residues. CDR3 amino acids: CASSYSSRIFAEAFF. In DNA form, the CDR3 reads TGTGCCAGCAGTTACTCGAGTCGTATCTTCGCTGAAGCTTTCTTT.

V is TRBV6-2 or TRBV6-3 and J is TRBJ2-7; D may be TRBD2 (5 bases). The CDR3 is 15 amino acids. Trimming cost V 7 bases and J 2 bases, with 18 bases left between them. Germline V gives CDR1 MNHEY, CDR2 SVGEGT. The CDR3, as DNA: TGTGCCAGCACCCGAGCGGTTTTTGAGACCTACGAGCAGTACTTC. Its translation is CASTRAVFETYEQYF.

Here the CDR3 DNA reads TGTGCCAGTAAGGAGGTCACGAACACTGAAGCTTTCTTT. Translated, it gives CASKEVTNTEAFF. V is TRBV19 and J is TRBJ1-1, with D hard to call. The germline CDR1 and CDR2 sequences are LNHDA and SQIVND (reference sequence). The CDR3 totals 13 residues. Trimming removed 7 bases at V and 1 base at J, with 10 bases between.

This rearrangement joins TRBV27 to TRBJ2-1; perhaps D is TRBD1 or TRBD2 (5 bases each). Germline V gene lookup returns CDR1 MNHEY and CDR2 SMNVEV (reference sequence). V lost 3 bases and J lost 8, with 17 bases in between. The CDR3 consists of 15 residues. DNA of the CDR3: TGTGCCAGCAGTTTCTCCGGGACGACGCGAGATGAGCAGTTCTTC. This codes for CASSFSGTTRDEQFF.

CDR3 nucleotide sequence: TGCAGTGGGGATCCCGGGACCTCCTACAATGAGCAGTTCTTC. Residues: CSGDPGTSYNEQFF. The chain employs TRBV20-1 and TRBJ2-1, with D perhaps being TRBD1 or TRBD2 (5 bases each). Trimming removed 7 bases at V and 0 bases at J, with 13 bases between. This CDR3 has 14 amino acids. The germline CDR1 and CDR2 sequences are DFQATT and SNEGSKA (reference sequence).

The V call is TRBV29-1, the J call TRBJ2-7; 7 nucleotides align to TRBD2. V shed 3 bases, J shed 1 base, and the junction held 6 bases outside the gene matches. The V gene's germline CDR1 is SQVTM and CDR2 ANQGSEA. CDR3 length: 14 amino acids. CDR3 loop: CSVDSASGSYEQYF. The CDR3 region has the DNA TGCAGCGTTGATTCCGCTAGCGGTTCCTACGAGCAGTACTTC.

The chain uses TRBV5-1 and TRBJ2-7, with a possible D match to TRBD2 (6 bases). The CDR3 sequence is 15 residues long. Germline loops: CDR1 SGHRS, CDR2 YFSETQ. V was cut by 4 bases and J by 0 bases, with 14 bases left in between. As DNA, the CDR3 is TGCGCCAGCAGCAGAGTAGCGGAAACCTCCTACGAGCAGTACTTC. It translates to CASSRVAETSYEQYF.

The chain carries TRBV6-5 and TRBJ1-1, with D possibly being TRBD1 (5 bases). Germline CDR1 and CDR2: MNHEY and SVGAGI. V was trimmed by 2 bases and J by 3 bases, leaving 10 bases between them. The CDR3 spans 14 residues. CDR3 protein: CASSYGLGDTEAFF. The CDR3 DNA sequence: TGTGCCAGCAGTTACGGGTTGGGGGACACTGAAGCTTTCTTT.

CDR3 sequence: CASSYSIASGRPEELFF. The CDR3 DNA sequence: TGTGCCAGCAGTTACTCGATTGCTAGCGGGAGGCCCGAGGAGCTGTTTTTT. The chain combines TRBV6-6 with TRBJ2-2, with 11 bases aligning to TRBD2. J was trimmed by 10 bases and V by 0 bases; bases with no gene match: 10. This CDR3 spans 17 amino acids. Per the germline V gene, CDR1 is MNHNY and CDR2 is SVGAGI (reference sequence).

The CDR3 is CSAAGPRGIQYF. The CDR3 nucleotides are TGCAGCGCTGCTGGTCCCCGGGGCATTCAGTACTTC. The chain carries TRBV29-1 and TRBJ2-4; perhaps TRBD2 as D (5 bases). The CDR3 totals 12 residues. Trimming removed 7 bases from V and 9 bases from J, with 16 bases in between. Germline CDR1 and CDR2: SQVTM and ANQGSEA.

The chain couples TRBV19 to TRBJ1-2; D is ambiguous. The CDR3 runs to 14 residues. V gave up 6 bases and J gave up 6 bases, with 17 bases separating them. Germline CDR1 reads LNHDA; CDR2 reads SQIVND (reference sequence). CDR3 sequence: CASRSTGISNGYTF. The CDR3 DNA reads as TGTGCCAGTAGATCTACGGGGATCAGTAATGGCTACACCTTC.

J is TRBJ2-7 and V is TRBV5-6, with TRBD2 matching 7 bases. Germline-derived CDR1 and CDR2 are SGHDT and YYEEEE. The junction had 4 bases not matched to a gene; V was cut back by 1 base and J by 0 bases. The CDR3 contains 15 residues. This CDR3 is CASSLLAESSYEQYF. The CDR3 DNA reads TGTGCCAGCAGCTTGCTAGCGGAGAGCTCCTACGAGCAGTACTTC.

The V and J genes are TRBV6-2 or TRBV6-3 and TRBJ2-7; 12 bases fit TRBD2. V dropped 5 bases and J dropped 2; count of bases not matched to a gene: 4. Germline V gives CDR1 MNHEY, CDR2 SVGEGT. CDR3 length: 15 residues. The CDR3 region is CASSTRLAGAYEQYF. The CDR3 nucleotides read TGTGCCAGCAGTACCCGACTAGCGGGAGCCTACGAGCAGTACTTC.

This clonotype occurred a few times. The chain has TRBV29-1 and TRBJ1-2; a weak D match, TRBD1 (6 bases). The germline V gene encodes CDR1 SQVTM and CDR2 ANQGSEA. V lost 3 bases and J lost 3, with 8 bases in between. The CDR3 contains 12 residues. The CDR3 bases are TGCAGCGTTGAGGACAGAGACTATGGCTACACCTTC. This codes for CSVEDRDYGYTF.

The CDR3 sequence is CASSAPGLATDEQFF. CDR3 sequence (DNA): TGTGCCAGCAGTGCACCGGGACTAGCAACAGATGAGCAGTTCTTC. This sequence joins TRBV2 and TRBJ2-1; 9 bases align to TRBD2. Germline CDR1 SNHLY, CDR2 FYNNEI. The CDR3 sequence is 15 residues long. V lost 4 bases to trimming and J lost 8 bases; unmatched junction nucleotides: 9.

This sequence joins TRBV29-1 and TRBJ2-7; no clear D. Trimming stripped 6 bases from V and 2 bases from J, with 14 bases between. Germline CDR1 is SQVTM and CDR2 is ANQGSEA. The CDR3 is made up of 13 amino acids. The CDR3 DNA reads TGCAGCGTCCTCCAGGTACCAACCTACGAGCAGTACTTC. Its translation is CSVLQVPTYEQYF.

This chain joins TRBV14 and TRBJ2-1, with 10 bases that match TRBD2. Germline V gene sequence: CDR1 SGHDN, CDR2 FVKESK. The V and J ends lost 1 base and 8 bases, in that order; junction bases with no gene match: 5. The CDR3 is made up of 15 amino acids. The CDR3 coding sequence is TGTGCCAGCAGCCAAGCCCCAGCGGGGGGGTATGAGCAGTTCTTC. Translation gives CASSQAPAGGYEQFF.

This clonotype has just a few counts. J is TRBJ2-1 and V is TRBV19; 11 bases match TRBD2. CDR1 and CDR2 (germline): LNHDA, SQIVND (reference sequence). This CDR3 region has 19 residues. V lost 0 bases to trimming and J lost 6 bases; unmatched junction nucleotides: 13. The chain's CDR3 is CASSIEGIGLAGGLNEQFF. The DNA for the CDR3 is TGTGCCAGTAGTATAGAGGGGATCGGGCTAGCGGGAGGTCTCAATGAGCAGTTCTTC.

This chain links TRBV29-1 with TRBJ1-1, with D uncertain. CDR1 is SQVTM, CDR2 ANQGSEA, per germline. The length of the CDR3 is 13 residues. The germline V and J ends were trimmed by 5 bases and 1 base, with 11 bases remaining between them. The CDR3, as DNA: TGCAGCGTTCGAACGGACGGGAACACTGAAGCTTTCTTT. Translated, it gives CSVRTDGNTEAFF. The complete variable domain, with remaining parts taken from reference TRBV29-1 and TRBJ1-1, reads SAVISQKPSRDICQRGTSLTIQCQVDSQVTMMFWYRQQPGQSLTLIATANQGSEATYESGFVIDKFPISRPNLTFSTLTVSNMSPEDSSIYLCSVRTDGNTEAFFGQGTRLTVV.

CDR3 in DNA: TGCAGCGTTGGGACTAGCGGGATTGGGGGGGAGACCCAGTACTTC. As protein: CSVGTSGIGGETQYF. The chain has TRBV29-1 and TRBJ2-5, with 12 bases lining up with TRBD2. The ends lost 4 bases at V and 5 bases at J; junction bases unmatched: 8. This CDR3 is 15 amino acids long. Looked up from germline, CDR1 is SQVTM and CDR2 is ANQGSEA.

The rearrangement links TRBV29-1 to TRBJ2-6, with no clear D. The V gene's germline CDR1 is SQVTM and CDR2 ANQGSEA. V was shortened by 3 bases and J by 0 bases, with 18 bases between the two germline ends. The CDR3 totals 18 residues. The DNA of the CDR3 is TGCAGCGTTGATAGTGGGGATAGTCCATACTCTGGGGCCAACGTCCTGACTTTC. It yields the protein CSVDSGDSPYSGANVLTF.

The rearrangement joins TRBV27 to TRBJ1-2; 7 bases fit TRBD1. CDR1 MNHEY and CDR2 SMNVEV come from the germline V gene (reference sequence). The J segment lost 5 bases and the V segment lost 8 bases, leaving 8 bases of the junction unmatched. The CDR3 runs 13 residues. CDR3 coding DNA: TGTGCCAGCTCGCTAGGGGGCAGTTATGGCTACACCTTC. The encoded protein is CASSLGGSYGYTF.